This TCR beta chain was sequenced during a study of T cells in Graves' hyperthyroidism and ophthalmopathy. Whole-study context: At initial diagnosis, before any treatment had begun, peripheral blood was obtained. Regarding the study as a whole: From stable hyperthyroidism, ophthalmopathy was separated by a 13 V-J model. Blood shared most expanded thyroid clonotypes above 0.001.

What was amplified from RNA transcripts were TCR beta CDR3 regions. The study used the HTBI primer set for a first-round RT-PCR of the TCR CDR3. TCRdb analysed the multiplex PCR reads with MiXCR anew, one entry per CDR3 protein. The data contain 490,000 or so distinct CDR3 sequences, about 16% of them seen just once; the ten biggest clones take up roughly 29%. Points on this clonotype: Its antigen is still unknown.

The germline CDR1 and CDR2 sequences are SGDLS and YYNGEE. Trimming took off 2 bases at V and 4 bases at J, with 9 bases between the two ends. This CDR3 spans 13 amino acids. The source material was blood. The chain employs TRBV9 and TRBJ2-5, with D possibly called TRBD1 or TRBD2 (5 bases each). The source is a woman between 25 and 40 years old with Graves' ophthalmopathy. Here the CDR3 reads CASSVEGRETQYF. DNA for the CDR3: TGTGCCAGCAGCGTTGAGGGGAGAGAGACCCAGTACTTC. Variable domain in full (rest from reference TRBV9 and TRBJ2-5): DSGVTQTPKHLITATGQRVTLRCSPRSGDLSVYWYQQSLDQGLQFLIQYYNGEERAKGNILERFSAQQFPDLHSELNLSSLELGDSALYFCASSVEGRETQYFGPGTRLLVL.